A single sample is the source of the 3 T cell receptor beta chains below, sequenced in a study of Graves' ophthalmopathy and Graves' hyperthyroidism. Beta-chain TCR CDR3 regions were amplified from RNA transcripts. First-round RT-PCR with HTBI primers preceded a second-round multiplex PCR. TCRdb reprocessed the multiplex PCR reads with MiXCR, giving one entry per CDR3 protein. The data hold a few hundred thousand distinct CDR3 sequences, with 17% observed a single time. Sequencing was performed on peripheral blood. Every receptor here comes from an adult woman with stable Graves' hyperthyroidism.

This clonotype was detected ten times or more. V and J are TRBV6-1 and TRBJ1-1, with no clear D. The CDR3 is 11 residues long. Trimming removed 9 bases at V and 1 base at J, with 6 bases between. Germline loops: CDR1 MNHNS, CDR2 SASEGT. DNA of the CDR3: TGTGCCAGTTTCAAGAACACTGAAGCTTTCTTT. Translating gives CASFKNTEAFF.

The sample holds many counts of this clonotype. The chain couples TRBV5-1 to TRBJ2-7; D may be TRBD1 (7 bases). V was trimmed by 3 bases and J by 5 bases, leaving 15 bases between them. Germline values: CDR1 SGHRS, CDR2 YFSETQ. This CDR3 has 14 amino acids. CDR3 DNA: TGCGCCAGCAGCTCCCCATCCAGGGGGGACGAGCAGTACTTC. It translates to CASSSPSRGDEQYF.

This clonotype was recorded many times. The genes are TRBV2 and TRBJ1-5; 8 nucleotides match TRBD1. Germline assignment: CDR1 SNHLY and CDR2 FYNNEI. V gave up 6 bases and J gave up 7 bases; unmatched junction bases: 5. The CDR3 runs 13 residues. CDR3 loop: CASRGQGQQPQHF. CDR3 in DNA: TGTGCCAGCAGAGGACAGGGACAGCAGCCCCAGCATTTT.